This TCR beta chain originates from a study of blood T cell repertoires in COVID-19. Study details: Acute and convalescent COVID-19 specimens originated in the United States, Italy and Spain.

V lost 10 bases, J lost 4 bases, and 12 bases stayed unmatched. The CDR3 has 15 amino acids. The germline CDR1 and CDR2 sequences are LNHDA and SQIVND (reference sequence). Study processing details: Researchers report that nucleated cell counts were estimated from reference gene primer amplification. TCRdb keeps only in-frame clones here, not all; method: immunoSEQ multiplex PCR. The DNA gave D and trimming, while V, J and clone size come from that table. The profile shows tens of thousands of clones, around two thirds of them singletons. This clone came up once. The sequenced material came from peripheral blood. J is TRBJ2-5 and V is TRBV19; 10 nucleotides align to TRBD1. The TCR was taken from a man aged 65 to 79 with COVID-19, enrolled during active disease. The CDR3 loop is CATSFPGTGVETQYF. The CDR3, as DNA: TGTGCCACCTCCTTCCCAGGGACAGGGGTAGAGACCCAGTACTTC.